Listed here are 2 T cell receptor beta chains from one sample, sequenced in a study of CD8+ T cells in alopecia areata. Treatment reported: oral pan-JAK inhibitor, 5-10 mg twice daily. The authors extracted RNA and reverse transcribed it into cDNA as the sequencing template. Sequenced by immunoSEQ multiplex PCR; TCRdb stores in-frame clones only, minus some. This table holds 210,000 or so clones, 66% found once. The sequencing used CD4+ T cells sorted from blood, collected at approximately week 42, from a patient treated with tofacitinib. The receptors here all came from a human donor with alopecia areata.

This chain joins TRBV6-6 and TRBJ1-2, with 7 bases fitting TRBD1. Unmatched junction bases numbered 11, after V lost 2 bases and J lost 5 bases. The germline gives CDR1 MNHNY, CDR2 SVGAGI (reference sequence). The CDR3 loop spans 16 amino acids. The CDR3 region has the DNA TGTGCCAGCAGTTACCTATCCGGGACAGAGTTTTATGGCTACACCTTC. Translating it yields CASSYLSGTEFYGYTF.

This clone has ten or more counts. V is TRBV25-1 and J is TRBJ1-2; a weak D match, TRBD1 (5 bases). Germline CDR1 MGHDK, CDR2 SYGVNS. This CDR3 contains 14 residues. Trimming shortened V by 9 bases and J by 5 bases, and 19 bases separated the two germline ends. The CDR3 DNA reads TGTGCCAGTTGGGACGCCGCCGGTGGGTATGGCTACACCTTC. Translation: CASWDAAGGYGYTF.